The 24 T cell receptor beta chains reported below all come from one sample, sequenced in a study of Graves' ophthalmopathy and Graves' hyperthyroidism. Amplified material comprised TCR beta CDR3 regions derived from RNA transcripts. RT-PCR was first run with HTBI primers, then multiplex PCR in a second round. MiXCR, run by TCRdb on the multiplex PCR reads, gives a single entry per CDR3 protein. The top ten clones hold over 8.5% of a sample with around 1,000,000 distinct CDR3 sequences, about 38% of them seen once. Sequenced sample: peripheral blood or thyroid tissue (not recorded which). These receptors were collected from an adult man with Graves' hyperthyroidism.

J is TRBJ2-3 and V is TRBV2; maybe TRBD2 (6 bases). This CDR3 is built from 13 residues. Germline assignment: CDR1 SNHLY and CDR2 FYNNEI. V was pared by 6 bases and J by 14 bases, with 21 bases between. The CDR3: CASSGAAPGRSYF. The CDR3 DNA follows: TGTGCCAGCAGCGGCGCGGCCCCAGGGAGGTCGTATTTT.

This clonotype has only a few counts. The chain links TRBV20-1 to TRBJ1-5, with 12 bases lining up with TRBD1. This CDR3 is 16 amino acids long. Germline CDR1 DFQATT, CDR2 SNEGSKA (reference sequence). The V and J ends lost 6 bases and 2 bases, in that order; junction bases with no gene match: 8. This CDR3 reads CSATGQGARGNQPQHF. In nucleotides, the CDR3 is TGCAGTGCCACGGGACAGGGGGCGCGGGGCAATCAGCCCCAGCATTTT.

In this sample, this clonotype turned up a few times. The rearrangement uses TRBV7-9 and TRBJ2-5; the D is unclear. V lost 3 bases to trimming and J lost 4 bases, with 12 bases between them. The germline CDR1 and CDR2 sequences are SEHNR and FQNEAQ (reference sequence). The CDR3 covers 14 residues. CDR3 region: CASSFPSQSETQYF. The CDR3 DNA sequence: TGTGCCAGCAGCTTCCCGAGCCAGTCAGAGACCCAGTACTTC. Using reference TRBV7-9 and TRBJ2-5 for the parts outside the CDR3, the full variable domain is DTGVSQNPRHKITKRGQNVTFRCDPISEHNRLYWYRQTLGQGPEFLTYFQNEAQLEKSRLLSDRFSAERPKGSFSTLEIQRTEQGDSAMYLCASSFPSQSETQYFGPGTRLLVL.

This clonotype was detected ten times or more. The chain employs TRBV20-1 and TRBJ1-5, with no clear D. V was shortened by 6 bases and J by 0 bases, with 15 bases between the two germline ends. Germline-derived CDR1 and CDR2 are DFQATT and SNEGSKA (reference sequence). This CDR3 comprises 15 residues. The CDR3 loop reads CSAYGRRYSNQPQHF. DNA for the CDR3: TGCAGTGCCTATGGACGGCGATATAGCAATCAGCCCCAGCATTTT.

There are many counts of this clonotype. This sequence joins TRBV29-1 and TRBJ2-6; D gene uncertain. Germline V CDR1 and CDR2: SQVTM, ANQGSEA. CDR3 length equals 15 residues. V shed 0 bases and J shed 2 bases, with 8 bases lying between them. The CDR3 DNA is TGCAGCGTTGAAGACAGGATGGCTGGGGCCAACGTCCTGACTTTC. It codes for CSVEDRMAGANVLTF.

This clonotype was counted at least ten times. The chain is built from TRBV15 and TRBJ2-7; 10 nucleotides align to TRBD2. The CDR3 is 14 amino acids. After removal of 1 base from V and 6 bases from J, the junction contained 3 bases not matched to a gene. Germline CDR1 is LNHNV and CDR2 is YYDKDF (reference sequence). This chain's CDR3 is CATSRGTSGTEQYF. The CDR3 DNA reads TGTGCCACCAGCAGAGGGACTAGCGGTACCGAGCAGTACTTC.

Ten or more counts support this clonotype. V is TRBV9 and J is TRBJ1-3, with TRBD1 matching 8 bases. There are 16 residues in the CDR3. Germline-derived CDR1 and CDR2 are SGDLS and YYNGEE. V was clipped by 4 bases and J by 1 base; unmatched bases: 7. The CDR3 sequence is CASSSRTGYSGNTIYF. The CDR3 DNA reads as TGTGCCAGCAGCTCCCGGACAGGGTATTCTGGAAACACCATATATTTT.

This clonotype showed up many times. V gene TRBV12-3 or TRBV12-4 combines with J gene TRBJ1-2; 7 bases map to TRBD1. J was trimmed by 2 bases and V by 4 bases; bases with no gene match: 13. This CDR3 has 17 amino acids. CDR3 DNA: TGTGCCAGCAGTTCCGTCAAGAGTGGGACAGCGAACTATGGCTACACCTTC. It encodes CASSSVKSGTANYGYTF.

This clonotype was observed a handful of times. V is TRBV25-1 and J is TRBJ2-5; 9 nucleotides agree with TRBD1. This CDR3 spans 15 amino acids. Germline V lookup: CDR1 MGHDK, CDR2 SYGVNS. CDR3 nucleotides: TGTGCTAGAGAGACACCCGGGACAGGGCAAGAGACCCAGTACTTC. Its translation is CARETPGTGQETQYF.

This clonotype showed up many times. V is TRBV5-6 and J is TRBJ1-2; D is ambiguous. The V and J ends lost 2 bases and 6 bases respectively, with 8 bases between them. Germline CDR1 is SGHDT and CDR2 is YYEEEE. The CDR3 covers 12 residues. CDR3 amino acids: CASSFTDDGYTF. As DNA, the CDR3 is TGTGCCAGCAGCTTCACTGACGATGGCTACACCTTC.

This clonotype has a count of ten or more. The rearrangement uses TRBV29-1 and TRBJ2-5; 7 positions agree with TRBD1. CDR1 is SQVTM, CDR2 ANQGSEA, per germline. CDR3 length: 11 amino acids. The J segment lost 4 bases and the V segment lost 5 bases, leaving 1 base of the junction unmatched. The CDR3 spells CSVTGVETQYF. The CDR3 nucleotides are TGCAGCGTTACAGGGGTAGAGACCCAGTACTTC.

This clonotype was picked up a small number of times. In this CDR3 the conserved last residue, phenylalanine or tryptophan, is missing, so a read error is likely. The chain combines TRBV11-2 with TRBJ2-5; TRBD1 agrees at 7 bases. J gave up 4 bases and V 1 base, and 0 bases lay outside the gene matches. Looked up from germline, CDR1 is SGHAT and CDR2 is FQNNGV. The CDR3 loop spans 13 amino acids. CDR3 nucleotides: TGTGCCAGCAGCTTAGGACAGGGAGAGACCCAGTACCTC. This codes for CASSLGQGETQYL.

This clonotype was seen at least ten times. The chain recombines TRBV7-9 with TRBJ1-2; 8 nucleotides align to TRBD1. CDR1 SEHNR and CDR2 FQNEAQ come from the germline V gene (reference sequence). The CDR3 has 17 amino acids. With V trimmed by 5 bases and J by 6 bases, 17 bases remained unmatched. CDR3 sequence: CASSANPPGGQDNGYTF. Written as DNA, the CDR3 is TGTGCCAGCAGCGCCAACCCCCCTGGGGGACAGGACAATGGCTACACCTTC.

This clonotype was detected ten times or more. The chain employs TRBV20-1 and TRBJ1-5; D is unclear. CDR1 and CDR2 (germline): DFQATT, SNEGSKA (reference sequence). V lost 8 bases and J lost 2, with 13 bases in between. The length of the CDR3 is 13 residues. The CDR3: CSTTSGGNQPQHF. CDR3 bases: TGCAGTACCACCAGCGGAGGCAATCAGCCCCAGCATTTT.

Worth noting for this clonotype: An end of the junction does not agree with germline; a read error may underlie this. This CDR3 is CASSVGPGDNVLTF. CDR3 coding DNA: TGTGCCAGCAGCGTAGGGCCTGGGGACAACGTCCTGACTTTC. This chain joins TRBV9 and TRBJ2-6; the D is unclear. This CDR3 region has 14 residues. The V gene's germline CDR1 is SGDLS and CDR2 YYNGEE.

This clonotype was counted a few times. The chain has TRBV25-1 and TRBJ2-5; D call uncertain. V dropped 4 bases and J dropped 0 bases, with 15 bases sitting between them. The CDR3 spans 16 residues. From germline, CDR1 is MGHDK and CDR2 SYGVNS. In DNA form, the CDR3 reads TGTGCCAGCAGTGCTAGAGATTGGGCAGACCAAGAGACCCAGTACTTC. As protein: CASSARDWADQETQYF. Using reference TRBV25-1 and TRBJ2-5 for the parts outside the CDR3, the full variable domain is EADIYQTPRYLVIGTGKKITLECSQTMGHDKMYWYQQDPGMELHLIHYSYGVNSTEKGDLSSESTVSRIRTEHFPLTLESARPSHTSQYLCASSARDWADQETQYFGPGTRLLVL.

This clonotype was recorded a few times. The V gene is TRBV7-9, the J gene TRBJ2-3; 11 nucleotides line up with TRBD1. V was pared by 5 bases and J by 5 bases, with 9 bases of the junction left unmatched. Germline CDR1 reads SEHNR; CDR2 reads FQNEAQ (reference sequence). The CDR3 totals 16 residues. The DNA of the CDR3 is TGTGCCAGCAGCACGGGACAGGGGGAGCAAGGAGATACGCAGTATTTT. Its protein is CASSTGQGEQGDTQYF.

The chain joins TRBV7-9 to TRBJ2-7; 10 bases align to TRBD2. Trimming removed 5 bases from V and 5 bases from J; junction bases left unmatched: 9. The CDR3 is 15 residues long. Germline CDR1 and CDR2: SEHNR and FQNEAQ (reference sequence). CDR3 sequence reads: CASSGDVAGGHEQYF. CDR3 nucleotide sequence: TGTGCCAGCAGCGGGGACGTAGCGGGAGGCCACGAGCAGTACTTC.

As for this clonotype: Germline is not matched at one junction end, which may reflect a read error. V and J are TRBV13 and TRBJ1-1; no clear D gene. The germline V gene encodes CDR1 PRHDT and CDR2 FYEKMQ (reference sequence). The CDR3 runs 14 residues. The CDR3 sequence: CASSVGISNTEAFF. The CDR3 DNA reads TGTGCCAGCAGCGTAGGGATCTCTAACACTGAAGCTTTCTTT. The variable domain in full, with the rest retrieved from reference TRBV13 and TRBJ1-1, is AAGVIQSPRHLIKEKRETATLKCYPIPRHDTVYWYQQGPGQDPQFLISFYEKMQSDKGSIPDRFSAQQFSDYHSELNMSSLELGDSALYFCASSVGISNTEAFFGQGTRLTVV.

This chain connects TRBV5-6 to TRBJ1-5, with a tentative D call TRBD1 (5 bases). Looked up from germline, CDR1 is SGHDT and CDR2 is YYEEEE. V was cut by 3 bases and J by 0 bases, with 13 bases left in between. The CDR3 runs 16 residues. The chain's CDR3 is CASSSAGGYSNQPQHF. CDR3 DNA sequence: TGTGCCAGCAGCTCGGCGGGGGGATATAGCAATCAGCCCCAGCATTTT.

Comment on this clonotype: Possible read error: a much larger clone is one base away. The chain has TRBV29-1 and TRBJ2-5; D is ambiguous. Between the trimmed V and J ends, which lost 1 base and 4 bases, there was a span of 7 bases. Germline V lookup: CDR1 SQVTM, CDR2 ANQGSEA. The CDR3 is made up of 12 amino acids. DNA for the CDR3: TGCAGCGTTGAAGGTGGTGTAGAGACCCAGTACTTC. Translation: CSVEGGVETQYF.

This clonotype has ten or more counts. The chain joins TRBV10-2 to TRBJ2-7, with 10 bases lining up with TRBD2. Germline trimming cut 7 bases from V and 0 bases from J; bases unmatched to any gene: 3. The CDR3 consists of 14 residues. Germline CDR1 and CDR2: WSHSY and SAAADI. This chain's CDR3 is CASTRTSGSYEQYF. As DNA, the CDR3 is TGCGCCAGCACCCGGACTAGCGGCTCCTACGAGCAGTACTTC.

A word on this clonotype: Germline is not matched at one junction end, which may reflect a read error. V and J are TRBV10-3 and TRBJ2-5; 9 nucleotides agree with TRBD2. The CDR3 length is 16 residues. Germline V gives CDR1 ENHRY, CDR2 SYGVKD. The CDR3 spells CASSAGAGGPVETQYF. The CDR3 region has the DNA TGTGCCAGCAGTGCGGGGGCGGGAGGGCCGGTAGAGACCCAGTACTTC.

This clonotype was seen repeatedly, ten times or more. V gene TRBV5-5 combines with J gene TRBJ1-6; D is perhaps TRBD1 (5 bases). Germline V gives CDR1 SGHKS, CDR2 YYEKEE (reference sequence). Trimming took 2 bases from V and 7 from J, leaving 10 bases between them. CDR3 length equals 14 residues. The CDR3 bases are TGTGCCAGCAGCTTACGGGGGTCGAATTCACCCCTCCACTTT. It encodes CASSLRGSNSPLHF.